This TCR beta chain was captured in a study of T-cell reconstitution after alpha-beta-depleted transplantation in children. This clonotype appeared many times. The antigen remains undetermined. The V gene end was trimmed by 4 bases and the J gene end by 7 bases; junction bases not matched to a gene: 6. CDR3 length: 15 amino acids. The library targeted TCRbeta and was prepared with unique molecular identifiers. TCRdb used MiXCR to reprocess the PCR reads, holding one entry per CDR3 protein. Counted here are 70,000 or so distinct CDR3 sequences, approximately 10% occurring once; the ten biggest clones make up roughly 13%. Overall study findings and caveats: Diversity of TCRbeta at day 60 was high in some patients, arising from surviving recipient T cells and thymic progenitors. Newly made T cells mostly supplied T-cell counts and diversity one year after transplant. About two months after transplant, alpha-beta T cells reportedly came from several hundred expanded graft clones.

The receptor comes from a boy under 18 with acute myeloid leukemia, due to receive a stem cell transplant. V usage is TRBV12-3 or TRBV12-4 and J usage is TRBJ2-1; TRBD2 aligns across 11 bases. The sequenced sample was PBMCs, obtained before TCRalphabeta/CD19-depleted stem cell transplant. The CDR3 region is CASSSRTSGLNEQFF. DNA of the CDR3: TGTGCCAGCAGTTCACGGACTAGCGGGTTGAATGAGCAGTTCTTC.